One and the same sample provided the 26 T cell receptor beta chains below, sequenced in a study of T-cell memory formation after mild COVID-19. TCRdb reprocessed the 5' RACE reads via MiXCR and lists one record per CDR3 protein. The table shows 400,000 to 500,000 distinct CDR3 sequences, with 15% to 25% occurring only once. The specimen sequenced was PBMCs or a T cell subset sorted from them (not recorded which). These receptors all come from an adult woman who had mild COVID-19 (a few samples of this study predate the infection). Cell type and time point are not known.

This clonotype showed up many times. This sequence joins TRBV6-5 and TRBJ2-7; D is unresolved. Trimming cost V 4 bases and J 3 bases, with 7 bases left between them. From germline, CDR1 is MNHEY and CDR2 SVGAGI. This CDR3 spans 12 amino acids. CDR3 nucleotide sequence: TGTGCCAGCAGTTCCCTCAACTACGAGCAGTACTTC. This translates into CASSSLNYEQYF.

This clonotype has more than one count but fewer than ten. This chain connects TRBV15 to TRBJ1-3, with TRBD1 as a possible D gene (5 bases). Germline CDR1 and CDR2: LNHNV and YYDKDF (reference sequence). The V end was cut by 0 bases, the J end by 2 bases, with 8 bases between. The CDR3 consists of 15 residues. The CDR3 is CATSRDGGPGNTIYF. The CDR3 nucleotides read TGTGCCACCAGCAGAGATGGGGGTCCTGGAAACACCATATATTTT.

This clonotype was found many times. The V and J genes are TRBV18 and TRBJ2-7; D not certain. The length of the CDR3 is 14 residues. Germline V gives CDR1 KGHSH, CDR2 LQKENI. Trimming removed 5 bases from V and 4 bases from J, with 15 bases in between. The CDR3 DNA sequence: TGTGCCAGCTCATTAACCACGGGTGGATACGAGCAGTACTTC. It is translated as CASSLTTGGYEQYF.

This clonotype was observed a handful of times. J is TRBJ2-2 and V is TRBV10-3; 9 bases are shared with TRBD1. The V gene end was trimmed by 4 bases and the J gene end by 0 bases; junction bases not matched to a gene: 3. The V gene's germline CDR1 is ENHRY and CDR2 SYGVKD. The CDR3 totals 16 residues. CDR3 sequence reads: CAISGTGGTNTGELFF. The CDR3 DNA follows: TGTGCCATCAGTGGCACAGGGGGCACGAACACCGGGGAGCTGTTTTTT.

The CDR3 DNA is TGCGCCAGCAGCCCGTGGGGAGTGTACTCAAACGCTGAAGCTTTCTTT. It translates to CASSPWGVYSNAEAFF. This sequence joins TRBV5-1 and TRBJ1-1; no clear D gene. V was clipped by 4 bases and J by 6 bases, with 22 bases between them. This CDR3 spans 16 amino acids. Germline loops: CDR1 SGHRS, CDR2 YFSETQ.

This clonotype was detected only a few times. The rearrangement joins TRBV12-3 or TRBV12-4 to TRBJ2-7; a possible D gene is TRBD2 (5 bases). The V gene lost 8 bases and the J gene lost 4 bases, with 12 bases spanning the gap. The CDR3 length is 12 residues. This CDR3 is CASGRTLYEQYF. The CDR3 DNA is TGTGCCAGCGGAAGGACTCTTTACGAGCAGTACTTC.

This clonotype came up a few times. This rearrangement joins TRBV5-6 to TRBJ1-6; D ambiguous. The CDR3 loop spans 16 amino acids. Trimming left V 1 base short and J 0 bases short, with 8 bases between. The germline gives CDR1 SGHDT, CDR2 YYEEEE. The CDR3: CASSLYQSSYNSPLHF. The CDR3 coding sequence is TGTGCCAGCAGCTTGTATCAGAGCTCCTATAATTCACCCCTCCACTTT.

The V gene is TRBV15, the J gene TRBJ2-5; D is unresolved. This CDR3 region has 16 residues. Trimming left V 1 base short and J 0 bases short, with 12 bases between. CDR1 LNHNV and CDR2 YYDKDF come from the germline V gene (reference sequence). CDR3: CATSRALGTDQETQYF. CDR3 DNA: TGTGCCACCAGCAGAGCCCTCGGTACCGACCAAGAGACCCAGTACTTC.

This clonotype showed up just a few times. The chain carries TRBV27 and TRBJ2-5; D may be TRBD1 or TRBD2 (5 bases each). This CDR3 has 15 residues. Trimming removed 5 bases at V and 10 bases at J, with 23 bases between. Germline-derived CDR1 and CDR2 are MNHEY and SMNVEV (reference sequence). As DNA, the CDR3 is TGTGCCAGCAGTCCTTTCGGGACCCCGGGTGAGGTCCAGTACTTC. This translates into CASSPFGTPGEVQYF.

This clonotype was seen a few times. V usage is TRBV6-5 and J usage is TRBJ2-7, with TRBD1 matching 9 bases. Germline V gene data show CDR1 as MNHEY and CDR2 as SVGAGI. With 6 bases clipped from V and 6 bases from J, the junction kept 6 bases outside the gene matches. The CDR3 contains 13 residues. Here the CDR3 reads CASRPGTGSEQYF. The CDR3 DNA reads TGTGCCAGCAGACCCGGGACAGGGTCCGAGCAGTACTTC.

This clonotype was counted only a few times. J is TRBJ1-1 and V is TRBV20-1; D uncertain. The CDR3 extends over 17 amino acids. Trimming took 0 bases from V and 3 from J, leaving 20 bases between them. CDR1 DFQATT and CDR2 SNEGSKA come from the germline V gene (reference sequence). The CDR3 region has the DNA TGCAGTGCTAGAGATTTCCTGGGCTTATTAGAGGACACTGAAGCTTTCTTT. Translated: CSARDFLGLLEDTEAFF.

The chain joins TRBV7-2 to TRBJ2-7; D uncertain. Germline loops: CDR1 SGHTA, CDR2 FQGNSA. The CDR3 spans 12 residues. V was cut by 5 bases and J by 7 bases, with 12 bases left in between. CDR3 DNA: TGTGCCAGCAGCCCCGCGGTGGGGGAGCAGTACTTC. Translation gives CASSPAVGEQYF. The variable domain in full, with the rest retrieved from reference TRBV7-2 and TRBJ2-7, is GAGVSQSPSNKVTEKGKDVELRCDPISGHTALYWYRQSLGQGLEFLIYFQGNSAPDKSGLPSDRFSAERTGGSVSTLTIQRTQQEDSAVYLCASSPAVGEQYFGPGTRLTVT.

The sample holds many counts of this clonotype. The V gene is TRBV6-2 or TRBV6-3, the J gene TRBJ1-1; a weak D match, TRBD1 (5 bases). The CDR3 is made up of 14 amino acids. Trimming pared 0 bases from V and 3 bases from J, leaving 8 bases between. Germline loops: CDR1 MNHEY, CDR2 SVGEGT. CDR3 sequence: CASSYSHRYTEAFF. In DNA form, the CDR3 reads TGTGCCAGCAGTTACTCTCACAGGTACACTGAAGCTTTCTTT.

V and J are TRBV15 and TRBJ1-4; 7 nucleotides agree with TRBD1. There are 17 residues in the CDR3. Germline V CDR1 and CDR2: LNHNV, YYDKDF (reference sequence). Trimming at V came to 5 bases and at J to 0 bases, leaving 9 bases not matched to a gene. CDR3 DNA sequence: TGTGCCACCAGCGCACGGGACAGACTAGCAACTAATGAAAAACTGTTTTTT. It is translated as CATSARDRLATNEKLFF.

CDR3 sequence reads: CASSRTSISEQYF. DNA for the CDR3: TGTGCCAGTAGTCGGACTAGCATCTCCGAGCAGTACTTC. The J gene is TRBJ2-7, the V gene TRBV19, with 8 bases fitting TRBD2. The CDR3 length is 13 residues. In germline, CDR1 is LNHDA, CDR2 SQIVND (reference sequence). V lost 5 bases and J lost 6; bases outside the gene matches: 6.

This clonotype has a handful of counts. The CDR3 sequence is CASSLRGLGNQPQHF. CDR3 in DNA: TGCGCCAGCAGCCTCCGGGGGCTTGGAAATCAGCCCCAGCATTTT. This chain joins TRBV5-1 and TRBJ1-5; D is perhaps TRBD1 (6 bases). Deletions cut 4 bases from V and 4 bases from J, with 15 bases between. CDR3 length: 15 amino acids. Germline loops: CDR1 SGHRS, CDR2 YFSETQ.

The chain uses TRBV7-9 and TRBJ1-4; no reliable D call. CDR1 and CDR2 from the germline V gene are SEHNR and FQNEAQ (reference sequence). The CDR3 is 14 amino acids. Trimming left V 0 bases short and J 8 bases short, with 10 bases between. The CDR3 loop reads CASSLAYSGEKLFF. The CDR3 region has the DNA TGTGCCAGCAGCTTAGCGTACAGCGGCGAAAAACTGTTTTTT.

J is TRBJ2-7 and V is TRBV27; no reliable D call. Trimming cost V 4 bases and J 6 bases, with 19 bases left between them. The germline V gene has CDR1 MNHEY and CDR2 SMNVEV (reference sequence). CDR3 length equals 15 residues. Here the CDR3 DNA reads TGTGCCAGCAGTTCAGTCAGACCCAGCAACTTCGAGCAGTACTTC. Translated: CASSSVRPSNFEQYF.

CDR3 nucleotides: TGTGCCAGCAGTGTAAAGAGCGTTGGTGAAGCTTTCTTT. Amino acid sequence: CASSVKSVGEAFF. The V call is TRBV2, the J call TRBJ1-1, with D unclear. The CDR3 consists of 13 residues. CDR1 and CDR2 from the germline V gene are SNHLY and FYNNEI. The V gene lost 4 bases and the J gene lost 7 bases, with 13 bases spanning the gap.

This clonotype has just a few counts. The chain combines TRBV4-1 with TRBJ1-5, with D tentatively TRBD1 (6 bases). The CDR3 sequence is 15 residues long. Trimming left V 2 bases short and J 2 bases short, with 10 bases between. CDR1 and CDR2 from the germline V gene are MGHRA and YSYEKL. CDR3 bases: TGCGCCAGCAGCCAACGGGGGCGACGCAATCAGCCCCAGCATTTT. Translation gives CASSQRGRRNQPQHF.

Written as DNA, the CDR3 is TGTGCCAGCAGTTATCCGGGAGGCTATGAGCAGTTCTTC. Translating gives CASSYPGGYEQFF. V and J are TRBV12-3 or TRBV12-4 and TRBJ2-1, with 7 positions matching TRBD2. This CDR3 is built from 13 residues. V was pared by 4 bases and J by 8 bases, with 5 bases of the junction left unmatched.

This chain uses TRBV10-3 with TRBJ2-7, with 14 bases lining up with TRBD2. The V gene end was trimmed by 6 bases and the J gene end by 3 bases; junction bases not matched to a gene: 7. This CDR3 region has 16 residues. The germline V gene encodes CDR1 ENHRY and CDR2 SYGVKD. The CDR3 DNA follows: TGTGCCATCAGCACCAGGACTAGCGGGGGGAACTACGAGCAGTACTTC. Translated: CAISTRTSGGNYEQYF.

V gene TRBV7-8 combines with J gene TRBJ2-5; TRBD1 matches 10 bases. V shed 5 bases, J shed 1 base, and the junction held 7 bases outside the gene matches. Germline loops: CDR1 SGHVS, CDR2 FQNEAQ. The CDR3 totals 16 residues. CDR3 sequence reads: CASSPVGQGIQETQYF. CDR3 DNA sequence: TGTGCCAGCAGCCCAGTGGGACAGGGGATCCAAGAGACCCAGTACTTC.

CDR3 bases: TGTGCCAGCAGCCTTCAGGGGATTGGAGGCACTGAAGCTTTCTTT. It yields the protein CASSLQGIGGTEAFF. This chain links TRBV12-3 or TRBV12-4 with TRBJ1-1, with TRBD1 as a possible D gene (6 bases). The CDR3 is 15 residues long. Between the trimmed V and J ends, which lost 6 bases and 4 bases, there was a span of 18 bases.

This clonotype was seen repeatedly, ten times or more. The chain uses TRBV27 and TRBJ1-2; 9 bases map to TRBD1. Per germline, CDR1 MNHEY and CDR2 SMNVEV (reference sequence). The V gene end was trimmed by 6 bases and the J gene end by 6 bases; junction bases not matched to a gene: 11. The CDR3 totals 15 residues. The CDR3 here is CASRSPGTGNNGYTF. CDR3 nucleotide sequence: TGTGCCAGCAGATCCCCCGGGACAGGGAATAATGGCTACACCTTC.

This clonotype was picked up a small number of times. The chain links TRBV29-1 to TRBJ2-1, with no clear D. V was cut by 4 bases and J by 7 bases, with 11 bases left in between. CDR1 is SQVTM, CDR2 ANQGSEA, per germline. This CDR3 spans 12 amino acids. This CDR3 is CSVALDGNEQFF. CDR3 in DNA: TGCAGCGTTGCATTGGACGGGAATGAGCAGTTCTTC.